A selection of T cell receptor beta chains follows, all from one sample in a study of T cell changes during pregnancy in multiple sclerosis. The table came from immunoSEQ multiplex PCR; TCRdb's copy has only in-frame clones and leaves some out. The sample lists some 29,000 clones, roughly 89% occurring once. Sequencing was performed on CD8+ T cells from peripheral blood mononuclear cells, taken in the second trimester of pregnancy. The receptors stem from a female donor in good health, enrolled as a control in a pregnancy study. Both conserved end residues are part of each CDR3. Fields, in order: V gene, J gene, D gene, clone size, CDR3 DNA, CDR3 protein. D genes are given only for firm matches. Not all rows give a size; the values are once, few, many and, for expanded clones, a class.

>TRBV7-7|TRBJ2-4|NA|NA
TGTGCCAGCAGCCTTAATCCCCTGGCCGGGGGGTACTTC
CASSLNPLAGGYF
>TRBV9|TRBJ2-7|NA|NA
TGTGCCAGCAGCCTACCAGGGGAAGGCCACGAGCAGTACTTC
CASSLPGEGHEQYF
>TRBV5-6|TRBJ2-7|NA|NA
TGTGCCAGCACCACCGGGGGGCCCTCCTACGAGCAGTACTTC
CASTTGGPSYEQYF
>TRBV11-2|TRBJ2-3|NA|NA
TGTGCCAGCAGCTTTAGTCCCAGGGCCACAGATACGCAGTATTTT
CASSFSPRATDTQYF
>TRBV19|TRBJ2-7|NA|NA
TGTGCCAGTAGTCCCGGGACAATCTACGAGCAGTACTTC
CASSPGTIYEQYF
>TRBV6-6|TRBJ1-1|NA|NA
TGTGCCAGCAGTTACTCTACAGACAGGAACACTGAAGCTTTCTTT
CASSYSTDRNTEAFF
>TRBV4-3|TRBJ2-7|NA|NA
TGCGCCAGCAGCCAAGTGCTACAGGAAAGCTCCTACGAGCAGTACTTC
CASSQVLQESSYEQYF
>TRBV29-1|TRBJ1-2|TRBD1|NA
TGCAGCGTAAACTGGACAGGGGGGACTTATGGCTACACCTTC
CSVNWTGGTYGYTF
>TRBV5-4|TRBJ1-4|TRBD1|NA
TGTGCCAGCGGGACAGGGGAAAAACTGTTTTTT
CASGTGEKLFF
>TRBV19|TRBJ2-4|NA|NA
TGTGCCAGTGGGCTGCAAAACATTCAGTACTTC
CASGLQNIQYF
>TRBV19|TRBJ1-2|NA|NA
TGTGCCACCCAGGGATATGGCTACACCTTC
CATQGYGYTF
>TRBV28|TRBJ2-7|NA|NA
TGTGCCAGCAGTTCCCGTGAAGGGGCTGGCGAGCAGTACTTC
CASSSREGAGEQYF
>TRBV19|TRBJ1-6|NA|NA
TGTGCCAGTAGTATCGTCGGGGGGTCCGATAATTCACCCCTCCACTTT
CASSIVGGSDNSPLHF
>TRBV7-9|TRBJ1-2|NA|NA
TGTGCCAGCATCTCCCTGGCAGGGGATGGCTACACCTTC
CASISLAGDGYTF
>TRBV30|TRBJ1-2|TRBD1|NA
TGTGCCTGGATTGAGGCAGGGGGAAACTATGGCTACACCTTC
CAWIEAGGNYGYTF
>TRBV4-3|TRBJ2-2|TRBD2|NA
TGCGCCAGCAGCCCACTAGCGGGGGGGACAAACACCGGGGAGCTGTTTTTT
CASSPLAGGTNTGELFF
>TRBV4-2|TRBJ2-1|TRBD2|NA
TGTGCCAGCAGCCAAGATCCCTTAGCGGGGGGGATCCATGAGCAGTTCTTC
CASSQDPLAGGIHEQFF
>TRBV7-8|TRBJ2-1|TRBD2|NA
TGTGCCAGCAGCTTCCCGGGACTAGCGGGGGGGGTCTCCTACAATGAGCAGTTCTTC
CASSFPGLAGGVSYNEQFF
>TRBV4-1|TRBJ1-1|NA|NA
TGCGCCAGCAGCCAGCCGGGGGTCACTGAAGCTTTCTTT
CASSQPGVTEAFF
>TRBV9|TRBJ2-3|TRBD1|NA
TGTGCCAGCAGCTCGGGACAGAGTAACACAGATACGCAGTATTTT
CASSSGQSNTDTQYF
>TRBV2|TRBJ1-2|NA|NA
TGTGCCAGCAGTGACACGGGGGGCGCCTACTATGGCTACACCTTC
CASSDTGGAYYGYTF
>TRBV29-1|TRBJ2-2|TRBD1|once
TGCAGCGTCCGCGGGACAGGGTACACCGGGGAGCTGTTTTTT
CSVRGTGYTGELFF
>TRBV9|TRBJ2-7|TRBD2|NA
TGTGCCAGCAGCTCCGGGGGGGCCGACATTTTAAGTGTGTACGAGCAGTACTTC
CASSSGGADILSVYEQYF
>TRBV6-1|TRBJ1-5|NA|NA
TGTGCCAGCAGTGCGGCAGGGCGATACAGCAATCAGCCCCAGCATTTT
CASSAAGRYSNQPQHF
>TRBV5-1|TRBJ1-1|NA|NA
TGCGCCAGTAGCGAGTCCGGGTTTTGGTCTGAAGCTTTCTTT
CASSESGFWSEAFF
>TRBV7-9|TRBJ2-7|NA|NA
TGTGCCAGCAGCAGACAGACCAACTACGAGCAGTACTTC
CASSRQTNYEQYF
>TRBV9|TRBJ1-5|NA|NA
TGTGCCAGCAGTTCGGGGACGGAGGGTCAGCCCCAGCATTTT
CASSSGTEGQPQHF
>TRBV4-3|TRBJ1-2|NA|NA
TGCGCCAGCAGCCTGAGGGATTCCCCCTATGGCTACACCTTC
CASSLRDSPYGYTF
>TRBV7-9|TRBJ2-5|TRBD2|NA
TGTGCCAGCAGCTTAGGACTAGCGGGGGGTCTTCAAGAGACCCAGTACTTC
CASSLGLAGGLQETQYF
>TRBV4-3|TRBJ2-1|NA|NA
TGCGCCAGCAGCCAAGATTCGGGGTGGGATGAGCAGTTCTTC
CASSQDSGWDEQFF
>TRBV4-1|TRBJ2-3|TRBD1|NA
TGCGCCAGCAGCCAAATCGGGACAGGGGGCGCGGATACGCAGTATTTT
CASSQIGTGGADTQYF
>TRBV30|TRBJ1-2|NA|NA
TGTGCCTGGGGAGGGGCCCCGGGCGGCTATGGCTACACCTTC
CAWGGAPGGYGYTF
>TRBV19|TRBJ1-2|NA|once
TGTGCCAGTAGTCCGAAGGACAGTTCTAACTATGGCTACACCTTC
CASSPKDSSNYGYTF
>TRBV29-1|TRBJ2-2|TRBD1|NA
TGCAGCGTTGAGGGGGACAGGGACACCGGGGAGCTGTTTTTT
CSVEGDRDTGELFF
>TRBV2|TRBJ1-1|NA|NA
TGTGCCAGCAGAAATCAAATTGAAGCTTTCTTT
CASRNQIEAFF
>TRBV5-8|TRBJ2-5|TRBD1|NA
TGTGCCAGCAGCTTCGACAGGGTGTCCTCCTCCGCGACCCAGTACTTC
CASSFDRVSSSATQYF
>TRBV7-9|TRBJ1-1|TRBD1|NA
TGTGCCAGCAGCTTAGGGACAGGGGAACACACTGAAGCTTTCTTT
CASSLGTGEHTEAFF
>TRBV7-8|TRBJ1-2|NA|NA
TGTGCCAGCAGCTCTGAAGATCGGGGGTTCGACTATGGCTACACCTTC
CASSSEDRGFDYGYTF
>TRBV27|TRBJ2-5|NA|NA
TGTGCCAGCAGTCCGTCAGGGCAAGAGACCCAGTACTTC
CASSPSGQETQYF
>TRBV4-3|TRBJ1-1|TRBD1|NA
TGCGCCAGCAGTCAAAGACAGGGAGTGAACACTGAAGCTTTCTTT
CASSQRQGVNTEAFF
>TRBV7-2|TRBJ1-5|NA|few
TGTGCCAGCAGCTTAGCGCTGGGAGATCAGCCCCAGCATTTT
CASSLALGDQPQHF
>TRBV10-1|TRBJ1-1|TRBD1|NA
TGCGCCAGCAGGGACAGGGTAATAGGGGACACTGAAGCTTTCTTT
CASRDRVIGDTEAFF
>TRBV7-9|TRBJ2-1|TRBD1|NA
TGTGCCAGCAGCGGGACAGATCCCTTCTCCTACAATGAGCAGTTCTTC
CASSGTDPFSYNEQFF
>TRBV9|TRBJ2-5|TRBD2|NA
TGTGCCAGCAGCGGTAGCGGGGGGGCTCTGGAGACCCAGTACTTC
CASSGSGGALETQYF
>TRBV9|TRBJ1-2|NA|NA
NA
CASSTGAAPSNYGCTF